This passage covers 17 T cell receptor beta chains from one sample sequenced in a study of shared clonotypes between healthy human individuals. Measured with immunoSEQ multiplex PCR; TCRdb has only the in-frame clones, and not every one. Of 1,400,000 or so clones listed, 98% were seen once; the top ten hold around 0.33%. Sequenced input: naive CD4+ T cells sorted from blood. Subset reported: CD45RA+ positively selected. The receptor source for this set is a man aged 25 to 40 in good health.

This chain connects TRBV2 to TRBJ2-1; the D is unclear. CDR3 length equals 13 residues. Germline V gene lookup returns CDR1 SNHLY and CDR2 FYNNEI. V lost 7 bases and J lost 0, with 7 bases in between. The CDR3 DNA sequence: TGTGCCAGCAACCAAGGCTCCTACAATGAGCAGTTCTTC. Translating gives CASNQGSYNEQFF.

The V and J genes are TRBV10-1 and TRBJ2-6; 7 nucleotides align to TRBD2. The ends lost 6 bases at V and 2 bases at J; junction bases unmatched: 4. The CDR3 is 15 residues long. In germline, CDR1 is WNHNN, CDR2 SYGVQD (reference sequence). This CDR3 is CASSSRGAGANVLTF. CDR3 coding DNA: TGCGCCAGCAGCTCCCGGGGGGCTGGGGCCAACGTCCTGACTTTC.

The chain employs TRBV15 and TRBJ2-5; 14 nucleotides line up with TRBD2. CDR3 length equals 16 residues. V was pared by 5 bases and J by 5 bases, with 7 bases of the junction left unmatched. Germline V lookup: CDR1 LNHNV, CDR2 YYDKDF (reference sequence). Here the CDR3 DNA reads TGTGCCACCAGCCCACGACTAGCGGGAGGGCCGGAGACCCAGTACTTC. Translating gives CATSPRLAGGPETQYF.

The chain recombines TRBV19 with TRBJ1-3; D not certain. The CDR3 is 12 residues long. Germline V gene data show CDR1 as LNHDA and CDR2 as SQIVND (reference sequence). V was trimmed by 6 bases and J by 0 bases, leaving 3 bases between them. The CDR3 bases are TGTGCCAGTAGCGGCTCTGGAAACACCATATATTTT. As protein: CASSGSGNTIYF.

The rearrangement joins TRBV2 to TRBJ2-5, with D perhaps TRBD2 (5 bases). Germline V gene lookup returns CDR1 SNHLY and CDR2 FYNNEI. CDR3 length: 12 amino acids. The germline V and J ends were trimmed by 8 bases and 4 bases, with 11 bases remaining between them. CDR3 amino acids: CASPRDGETQYF. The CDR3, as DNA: TGTGCCAGCCCCCGGGATGGAGAGACCCAGTACTTC.

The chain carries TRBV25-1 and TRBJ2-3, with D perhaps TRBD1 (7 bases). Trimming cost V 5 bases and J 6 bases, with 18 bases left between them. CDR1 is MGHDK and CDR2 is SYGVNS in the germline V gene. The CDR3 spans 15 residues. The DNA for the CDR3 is TGTGCCAGCAGTCGACAGGGAGGACCGGCGGATACGCAGTATTTT. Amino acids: CASSRQGGPADTQYF.

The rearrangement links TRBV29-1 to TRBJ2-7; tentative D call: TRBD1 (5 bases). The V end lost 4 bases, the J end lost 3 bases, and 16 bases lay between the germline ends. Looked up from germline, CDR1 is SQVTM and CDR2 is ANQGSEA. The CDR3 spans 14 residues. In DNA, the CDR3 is TGCAGCGTTGGAAATGGCAGGGTGATCTACGAGCAGTACTTC. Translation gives CSVGNGRVIYEQYF.

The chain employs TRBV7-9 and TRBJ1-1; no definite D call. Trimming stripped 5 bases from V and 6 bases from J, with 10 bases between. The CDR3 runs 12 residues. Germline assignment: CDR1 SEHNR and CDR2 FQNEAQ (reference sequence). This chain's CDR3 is CASSPKLPEAFF. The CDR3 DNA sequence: TGTGCCAGCAGCCCCAAGTTGCCTGAAGCTTTCTTT.

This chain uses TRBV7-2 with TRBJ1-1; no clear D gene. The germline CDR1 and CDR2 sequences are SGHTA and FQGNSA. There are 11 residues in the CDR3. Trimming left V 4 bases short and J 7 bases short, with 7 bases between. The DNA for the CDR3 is TGTGCCAGCAGCTCATCGCTTGAAGCTTTCTTT. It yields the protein CASSSSLEAFF.

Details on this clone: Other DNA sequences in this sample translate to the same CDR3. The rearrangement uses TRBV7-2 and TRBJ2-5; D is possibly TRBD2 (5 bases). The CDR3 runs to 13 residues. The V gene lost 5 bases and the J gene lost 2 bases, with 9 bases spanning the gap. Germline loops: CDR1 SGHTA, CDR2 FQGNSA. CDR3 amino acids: CASSRRGQETQYF. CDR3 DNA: TGTGCCAGCAGCCGGCGAGGGCAAGAGACCCAGTACTTC.

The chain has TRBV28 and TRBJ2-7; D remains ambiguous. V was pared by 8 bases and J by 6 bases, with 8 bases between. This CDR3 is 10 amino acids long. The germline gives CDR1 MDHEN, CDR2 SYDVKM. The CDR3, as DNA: TGTGCCAGCTCACAAGGCGAGCAGTACTTC. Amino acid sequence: CASSQGEQYF.

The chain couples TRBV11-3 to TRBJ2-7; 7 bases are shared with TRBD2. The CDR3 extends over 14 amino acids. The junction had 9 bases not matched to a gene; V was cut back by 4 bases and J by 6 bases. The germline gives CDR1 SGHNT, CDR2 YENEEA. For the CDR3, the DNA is TGTGCCAGCAGCTCCTCCCCGGGGGGAAGCGAGCAGTACTTC. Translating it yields CASSSSPGGSEQYF.

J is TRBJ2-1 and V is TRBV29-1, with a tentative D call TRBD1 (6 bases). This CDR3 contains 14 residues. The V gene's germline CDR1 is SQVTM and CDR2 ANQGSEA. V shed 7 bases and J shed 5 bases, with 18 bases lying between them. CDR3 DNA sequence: TGCAGCGGGGACACGGTCGCGTTCGACAATGAGCAGTTCTTC. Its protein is CSGDTVAFDNEQFF.

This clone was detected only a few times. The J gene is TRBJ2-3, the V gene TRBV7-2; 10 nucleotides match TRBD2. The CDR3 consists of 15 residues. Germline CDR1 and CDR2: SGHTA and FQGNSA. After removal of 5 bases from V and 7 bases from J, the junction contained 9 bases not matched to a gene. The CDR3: CASSVQRGGRNTQYF. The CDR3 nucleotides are TGTGCCAGCAGCGTACAGCGGGGGGGAAGGAATACGCAGTATTTT.

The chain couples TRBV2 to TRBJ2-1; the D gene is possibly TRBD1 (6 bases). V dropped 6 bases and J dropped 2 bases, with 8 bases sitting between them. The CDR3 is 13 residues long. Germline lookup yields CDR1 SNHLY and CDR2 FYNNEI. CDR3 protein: CASSRDTYNEQFF. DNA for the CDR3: TGTGCCAGCAGCCGGGACACCTACAATGAGCAGTTCTTC.

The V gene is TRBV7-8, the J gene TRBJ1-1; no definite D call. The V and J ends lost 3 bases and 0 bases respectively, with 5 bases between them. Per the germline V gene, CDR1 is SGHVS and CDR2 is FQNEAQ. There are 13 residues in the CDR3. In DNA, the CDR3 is TGTGCCAGCAGCTTTACGATGAACACTGAAGCTTTCTTT. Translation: CASSFTMNTEAFF. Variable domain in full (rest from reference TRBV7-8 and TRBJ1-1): GAGVSQSPRYKVAKRGQDVALRCDPISGHVSLFWYQQALGQGPEFLTYFQNEAQLDKSGLPSDRFFAERPEGSVSTLKIQRTQQEDSAVYLCASSFTMNTEAFFGQGTRLTVV.

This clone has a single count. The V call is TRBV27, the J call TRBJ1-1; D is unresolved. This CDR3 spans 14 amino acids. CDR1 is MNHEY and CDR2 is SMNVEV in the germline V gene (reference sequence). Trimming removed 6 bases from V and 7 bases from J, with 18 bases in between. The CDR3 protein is CASSSLGGVIEAFF. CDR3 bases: TGTGCCAGCAGCTCCCTAGGCGGAGTAATTGAAGCTTTCTTT.